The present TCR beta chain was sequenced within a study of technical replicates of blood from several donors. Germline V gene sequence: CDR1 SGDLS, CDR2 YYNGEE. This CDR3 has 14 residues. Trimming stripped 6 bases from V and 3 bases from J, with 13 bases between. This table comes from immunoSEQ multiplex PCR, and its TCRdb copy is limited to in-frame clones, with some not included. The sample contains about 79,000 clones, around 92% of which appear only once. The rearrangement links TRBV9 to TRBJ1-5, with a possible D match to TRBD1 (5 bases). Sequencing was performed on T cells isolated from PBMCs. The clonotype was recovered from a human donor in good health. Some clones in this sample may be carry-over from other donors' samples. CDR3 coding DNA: TGTGCCAGCAATTTAGCGGGGGTCAATCAGCCCCAGCATTTT. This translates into CASNLAGVNQPQHF.